A selection of T cell receptor beta chains follows, all from one sample in a study of shared clonotypes between healthy human individuals. Generated by immunoSEQ multiplex PCR, the TCRdb table keeps only in-frame clones and is missing some. The sample lists hundreds of thousands of clones; approximately 90% were seen once. Material for sequencing was naive CD8+ T cells sorted from blood. All receptors come from a man under 40 in good health. Each CDR3 is given with its conserved first and last residue. The order of the fields is J gene, V gene, D gene, clone size, CDR3 protein, CDR3 DNA. The D gene is left open where the match is weak. Clone size is not always given. Where it is, it says once, few, many or a class for expanded clones.

TRBJ2-1 TRBV19 TRBD2 - CASSIASGSEQFF TGTGCCAGTAGTATAGCGAGCGGGAGTGAGCAGTTCTTC
TRBJ2-1 TRBV7-8 TRBD2 - CASRISGSREQFF TGTGCCAGCAGAATAAGCGGGAGTCGGGAGCAGTTCTTC
TRBJ2-7 TRBV6-1 TRBD1 - CASSEGLGQAVYEQYF TGTGCCAGCAGTGAAGGATTGGGACAGGCAGTGTACGAGCAGTACTTC
TRBJ2-7 TRBV2 TRBD2 - CASSEGERRERVYEQYF TGTGCCAGCAGTGAGGGGGAAAGGCGGGAGAGGGTCTACGAGCAGTACTTC
TRBJ2-1 TRBV27 - - CASSLIVGADEQFF TGTGCCAGCAGTCTAATCGTCGGCGCCGATGAGCAGTTCTTC
TRBJ1-1 TRBV7-9 - once CASSLRHRPNTEAFF TGTGCCAGCAGCTTACGGCACAGACCGAACACTGAAGCTTTCTTT
TRBJ1-2 TRBV29-1 - - CSVVRSNYGYTF TGCAGCGTTGTAAGGTCCAACTATGGCTACACCTTC
TRBJ2-5 TRBV7-9 - - CASSSSAEPWETQYF TGTGCCAGCAGCTCCTCAGCGGAACCTTGGGAGACCCAGTACTTC
TRBJ2-7 TRBV5-6 - - CASSIEGYEQYF TGTGCCAGCAGTATAGAAGGCTACGAGCAGTACTTC
TRBJ1-1 TRBV27 - - CASSPQGTNTEAFF TGTGCCAGCAGTCCCCAGGGGACGAACACTGAAGCTTTCTTT
TRBJ1-1 TRBV7-6 TRBD1 - CASSLGTGATEAFF TGTGCCAGCAGCTTAGGGACAGGGGCCACTGAAGCTTTCTTT
TRBJ2-1 TRBV4-3 - - CASSQDYRLLNEQFF TGCGCCAGCAGCCAAGATTATAGGCTACTGAATGAGCAGTTCTTC
TRBJ2-5 TRBV5-1 TRBD1 - CASRDREETQYF TGCGCCAGCAGGGACAGGGAAGAGACCCAGTACTTC
TRBJ2-1 TRBV7-9 - - CASSRGGRGFF TGTGCCAGCAGCCGCGGCGGTCGGGGGTTCTTC
TRBJ2-7 TRBV30 TRBD1 - CAWTTGVDEQYF TGTGCCTGGACGACAGGGGTCGACGAGCAGTACTTC
TRBJ1-3 TRBV27 - - CASSLGGSAGNTIYF TGTGCCAGCAGCTTAGGGGGTTCGGCTGGAAACACCATATATTTT
TRBJ2-1 TRBV7-8 TRBD1 - CASSLHGQADNEQFF TGTGCCAGCAGCTTACATGGACAGGCTGACAATGAGCAGTTCTTC
TRBJ2-7 TRBV7-9 - - CASRPYRESGYEQYF TGTGCCAGCAGGCCGTACAGGGAGTCGGGCTACGAGCAGTACTTC
TRBJ2-7 TRBV29-1 TRBD1 - CSVERTGTYEQYF TGCAGCGTTGAAAGGACAGGTACCTACGAGCAGTACTTC
TRBJ2-7 TRBV7-9 - - CASSLGREQYF TGTGCCAGCAGCTTAGGAAGGGAGCAGTACTTC
TRBJ1-4 TRBV28 - - CASKARPVLSNEKLFF TGTGCCAGCAAGGCTCGGCCCGTACTGTCTAATGAAAAACTGTTTTTT
TRBJ1-4 TRBV5-6 TRBD1 - CASSHFSTGESPNEKLFF TGTGCCAGCAGCCATTTCTCGACAGGGGAGTCACCTAATGAAAAACTGTTTTTT
TRBJ2-2 TRBV29-1 - - CSVWGNYNTGELFF TGCAGCGTATGGGGGAACTACAACACCGGGGAGCTGTTTTTT
TRBJ2-3 TRBV9 - - CASSVGGRESTDTQYF TGTGCCAGCAGCGTAGGAGGGCGGGAAAGCACAGATACGCAGTATTTT
TRBJ2-1 TRBV27 TRBD2 once CASSFGLADNEQFF TGTGCCAGCAGTTTCGGACTAGCGGACAATGAGCAGTTCTTC
TRBJ1-1 TRBV7-9 - - CASSLGQGMSEAFF TGTGCCAGCAGCTTAGGTCAGGGGATGTCTGAAGCTTTCTTT
TRBJ2-3 TRBV28 TRBD2 - CASASVSGREARDTQYF TGTGCCAGCGCCTCCGTTAGCGGGAGGGAAGCCAGGGATACGCAGTATTTT
TRBJ1-5 TRBV19 - - CASSIDFTLSNQPQHF TGTGCCAGTAGTATTGATTTCACACTGAGCAATCAGCCCCAGCATTTT
TRBJ2-7 TRBV7-8 - - CASTPALGSGEQYF TGTGCCAGCACCCCTGCGTTGGGGTCAGGCGAGCAGTACTTC
TRBJ2-7 TRBV27 TRBD1 - CASSPWTTGGDPYEQYF TGTGCCAGCAGTCCCTGGACCACAGGGGGAGACCCCTACGAGCAGTACTTC
TRBJ1-1 TRBV4-1 - - CASSQQLLGDEAFF TGCGCCAGCAGCCAACAACTACTGGGGGATGAAGCTTTCTTT
TRBJ2-1 TRBV7-3 - - CASSLAGRSNEQFF TGTGCCAGCAGCTTAGCGGGACGATCCAATGAGCAGTTCTTC
TRBJ2-1 TRBV6-5 - once CASSSGLDEQFF TGTGCCAGCAGTTCAGGCCTCGATGAGCAGTTCTTC
TRBJ1-1 TRBV13 - - CASSFDVGVEAFF TGTGCCAGCAGCTTTGATGTGGGGGTTGAAGCTTTCTTT
TRBJ2-1 TRBV9 - - CAGSVRGGGEQFF TGTGCCGGCAGCGTCCGGGGTGGCGGTGAGCAGTTCTTC
TRBJ2-7 TRBV5-1 - once CASSFFPEGGSYEQYF TGCGCCAGCAGCTTCTTCCCCGAGGGGGGCTCCTACGAGCAGTACTTC
TRBJ2-1 TRBV7-7 TRBD2 - CASSLGLAGGGEQFF TGTGCCAGCAGCTTGGGACTAGCGGGAGGAGGTGAGCAGTTCTTC
TRBJ2-1 TRBV5-6 TRBD2 few CASSSPGLAGVGDGGQFF TGTGCCAGCAGCTCCCCGGGACTAGCGGGAGTAGGGGATGGGGGGCAGTTCTTC
TRBJ2-1 TRBV4-1 - - CASSQEKAGPKDNEQFF TGCGCCAGCAGCCAAGAGAAAGCAGGCCCAAAGGACAATGAGCAGTTCTTC
TRBJ2-7 TRBV7-6 TRBD1 - CASSLIPGTGGSQAPYEQYF TGTGCCAGCAGCTTAATCCCAGGGACAGGGGGCAGCCAGGCCCCCTACGAGCAGTACTTC
TRBJ2-7 TRBV29-1 TRBD2 - CSVTGTSGSYEQYF TGCAGCGTTACCGGGACTAGCGGGAGTTACGAGCAGTACTTC
TRBJ2-1 TRBV7-3 - few CASSTQGGSYNEQFF TGTGCCAGCAGCACCCAGGGGGGTTCCTACAATGAGCAGTTCTTC
TRBJ2-7 TRBV5-6 - - CASSLQGFSEQYF TGTGCCAGTTCATTACAGGGTTTTAGCGAGCAGTACTTC
TRBJ2-3 TRBV5-8 - once CASSRVGGSGDTQYF TGTGCCAGCAGCCGGGTAGGGGGGAGCGGGGATACGCAGTATTTT
TRBJ2-3 TRBV28 TRBD2 - CASSFDGLAGEDTQYF TGTGCCAGCAGCTTCGATGGACTAGCGGGGGAAGATACGCAGTATTTT